The T cell receptor (beta chain) under discussion was sequenced for a study of beta chain features in type 1 diabetes. The study, taken as a whole, reports: Patients' naive, central memory and regulatory TCRB repertoires appeared more alike than those of healthy donors. Any HLA effect on TCRB rearrangement was left unresolved by small sub-analyses. Type 1 diabetes patients had VDJ junctions that carried fewer insertions and more deletions.

This clone was seen a few times. Antigen: not known. One heparinised draw of blood, averaging about 110 mL, came from each donor. The germline gives CDR1 GTSNPN, CDR2 SVGIG (reference sequence). V was shortened by 5 bases and J by 4 bases, with 10 bases between the two germline ends. The CDR3 runs to 12 residues. cDNA synthesis used the whole RNA isolate, giving expressed TCRB sequences. This table comes from immunoSEQ multiplex PCR, and its TCRdb copy is limited to in-frame clones, with some not included. The sample lists about 140,000 clones; over 9.5% were seen once. The TCR comes from a man younger than 35 in good health. Source material: naive CD4+ T cells from blood. This chain joins TRBV30 and TRBJ2-3; D is perhaps TRBD1 (6 bases). The CDR3 sequence is CAWAGAPDTQYF. For the CDR3, the DNA is TGTGCCTGGGCAGGGGCCCCAGATACGCAGTATTTT.